The next 23 T cell receptor beta chains were all read from a single sample in a study of T cell responses to AZD1222 COVID-19 vaccine. Sequencing was performed with immunoSEQ multiplex PCR; in TCRdb, only in-frame clones are kept and a portion is missing. The sample shows 60,000 to 75,000 clones, 65% to 80% of them seen only once. The starting material was peripheral blood, obtained 28 days after the second AZD1222 dose. These receptors all stem from an adult who received the AZD1222 COVID-19 vaccine.

The CDR3 coding sequence is TGTGCCAGCAGTTTCTCGGGGGGCTACAACACCGGGGAGCTGTTTTTT. Its translation: CASSFSGGYNTGELFF. The genes are TRBV2 and TRBJ2-2, with a possible D match to TRBD2 (7 bases). CDR3 size: 16 residues. V was clipped by 5 bases and J by 2 bases, with 15 bases between them. CDR1 is SNHLY, CDR2 FYNNEI, per germline.

The chain joins TRBV2 to TRBJ2-1; D is uncertain. Germline V lookup: CDR1 SNHLY, CDR2 FYNNEI. CDR3 length equals 15 residues. Trimming left V 0 bases short and J 5 bases short, with 11 bases between. The CDR3: CASSEALEQNNEQFF. In DNA, the CDR3 is TGTGCCAGCAGTGAAGCGCTTGAACAGAACAATGAGCAGTTCTTC.

The chain carries TRBV2 and TRBJ1-2, with TRBD1 matching 9 bases. Per the germline V gene, CDR1 is SNHLY and CDR2 is FYNNEI. V lost 4 bases and J lost 2; bases outside the gene matches: 5. The length of the CDR3 is 15 residues. CDR3 sequence: CASSVRQGVNYGYTF. The CDR3 region has the DNA TGTGCCAGCAGTGTTCGACAGGGGGTCAACTATGGCTACACCTTC.

V and J are TRBV27 and TRBJ1-2; 7 bases agree with TRBD1. Trimming took 5 bases from V and 1 from J; bases not matched to a gene: 7. The CDR3 contains 15 residues. Germline V gene data show CDR1 as MNHEY and CDR2 as SMNVEV (reference sequence). Written as DNA, the CDR3 is TGTGCCAGCAGTGCATACTGGGACAGTAACTATGGCTACACCTTC. Protein sequence: CASSAYWDSNYGYTF.

The chain uses TRBV27 and TRBJ2-3; TRBD2 agrees at 15 bases. V lost 11 bases and J lost 6; bases outside the gene matches: 9. The germline CDR1 and CDR2 sequences are MNHEY and SMNVEV (reference sequence). The CDR3 is made up of 15 amino acids. The CDR3 region is CASGLAGGPRDTQYF. DNA for the CDR3: TGTGCCTCAGGACTAGCGGGGGGGCCTAGGGATACGCAGTATTTT.

This clone was seen a single time. The chain couples TRBV28 to TRBJ1-6; D is ambiguous. V lost 10 bases and J lost 4, with 14 bases in between. CDR3 length: 14 residues. Looked up from germline, CDR1 is MDHEN and CDR2 is SYDVKM. The CDR3 sequence is CATARVGYNSPLHF. DNA of the CDR3: TGTGCCACCGCGAGGGTAGGTTATAATTCACCCCTCCACTTT.

The chain recombines TRBV6-2 or TRBV6-3 with TRBJ1-4, with 8 bases that match TRBD1. Germline V gene sequence: CDR1 MNHEY, CDR2 SVGEGT. The CDR3 runs to 12 residues. The junction had 5 bases not matched to a gene; V was cut back by 4 bases and J by 13 bases. Here the CDR3 DNA reads TGTGCCAGCAGTTCTCAGGGGGCAGGACTGTTTTTT. This translates into CASSSQGAGLFF.

This chain uses TRBV5-1 with TRBJ1-4; TRBD1 matches 9 bases. Unmatched junction bases numbered 2, after V lost 3 bases and J lost 8 bases. This CDR3 is built from 13 residues. From germline, CDR1 is SGHRS and CDR2 YFSETQ. The CDR3 loop is CASSWGTGEKLFF. For the CDR3, the DNA is TGCGCCAGCAGCTGGGGGACAGGGGAAAAACTGTTTTTT.

This chain uses TRBV28 with TRBJ1-4; no clear D gene. Trimming shortened V by 6 bases and J by 4 bases, and 12 bases separated the two germline ends. Germline-derived CDR1 and CDR2 are MDHEN and SYDVKM. This CDR3 is built from 14 residues. CDR3: CASSLVDINEKLFF. The CDR3 bases are TGTGCCAGCAGCTTAGTCGACATTAATGAAAAACTGTTTTTT.

CDR3: CASSFRDNSPLHF. CDR3 bases: TGTGCCAGCAGCTTCCGGGATAATTCACCCCTCCACTTT. The chain employs TRBV7-8 and TRBJ1-6; D gene unclear. V was clipped by 3 bases and J by 5 bases, with 5 bases between them. The germline V gene has CDR1 SGHVS and CDR2 FQNEAQ. The CDR3 extends over 13 amino acids.

CDR3 sequence reads: CASSELAGGQDTQYF. As DNA, the CDR3 is TGTGCCAGCAGTGAGCTAGCGGGGGGGCAGGATACGCAGTATTTT. V and J are TRBV2 and TRBJ2-3, with 12 positions matching TRBD2. Germline lookup yields CDR1 SNHLY and CDR2 FYNNEI. The CDR3 runs 15 residues. Trimming cost V 3 bases and J 6 bases; bases outside gene matches: 4.

The chain carries TRBV6-2 or TRBV6-3 and TRBJ2-1; D possibly corresponds to TRBD1 (5 bases). Germline values: CDR1 MNHEY, CDR2 SVGEGT. The CDR3 runs 13 residues. V was shortened by 2 bases and J by 10 bases, with 12 bases between the two germline ends. CDR3 protein: CASSYIQAAEQFF. CDR3 in DNA: TGTGCCAGCAGTTACATACAGGCTGCCGAGCAGTTCTTC.

This clone turned up a few times. This chain uses TRBV7-9 with TRBJ1-4; possibly TRBD1 for D (6 bases). The CDR3 totals 17 residues. With 7 bases removed from V and 1 base from J, the gap between germline ends came to 19 bases. Looked up from germline, CDR1 is SEHNR and CDR2 is FQNEAQ (reference sequence). The CDR3 protein is CASKGTFGGRTNEKLFF. CDR3 nucleotide sequence: TGTGCCAGCAAGGGGACATTCGGGGGAAGAACTAATGAAAAACTGTTTTTT.

This clone was counted between two and nine times. The chain recombines TRBV19 with TRBJ2-5; D is perhaps TRBD1 (6 bases). CDR1 LNHDA and CDR2 SQIVND come from the germline V gene (reference sequence). The CDR3 is 15 amino acids. Trimming removed 5 bases from V and 0 bases from J, with 13 bases in between. DNA for the CDR3: TGTGCCAGTAGTCCAACCGACAGGAACCAAGAGACCCAGTACTTC. Residues: CASSPTDRNQETQYF.

This chain connects TRBV19 to TRBJ1-4; 8 bases map to TRBD1. Germline V gene lookup returns CDR1 LNHDA and CDR2 SQIVND (reference sequence). The CDR3 is 13 residues long. The V segment lost 9 bases and the J segment 7 bases; nucleotides outside the gene matches: 7. The DNA of the CDR3 is TGTGCCAGCCGGACAGGGCTGGGTGAAAAACTGTTTTTT. Protein sequence: CASRTGLGEKLFF.

The chain uses TRBV2 and TRBJ1-1, with D unresolved. Looked up from germline, CDR1 is SNHLY and CDR2 is FYNNEI. The V and J ends lost 7 bases and 6 bases respectively, with 12 bases between them. The CDR3 sequence is 12 residues long. CDR3 protein: CASMRVGAEAFF. The CDR3 DNA sequence: TGTGCCAGCATGAGGGTTGGGGCTGAAGCTTTCTTT.

The chain couples TRBV15 to TRBJ1-1, with D tentatively TRBD1 (5 bases). This CDR3 has 16 amino acids. CDR1 and CDR2 from the germline V gene are LNHNV and YYDKDF (reference sequence). V was cut by 3 bases and J by 5 bases, with 19 bases left in between. CDR3 sequence: CATSRWWGGQATEAFF. CDR3 bases: TGTGCCACCAGCAGGTGGTGGGGCGGGCAGGCGACTGAAGCTTTCTTT.

The rearrangement links TRBV10-1 to TRBJ2-7; tentatively, D is TRBD1 (5 bases). The CDR3 contains 13 residues. The V and J ends lost 8 bases and 2 bases respectively, with 13 bases between them. CDR1 is WNHNN and CDR2 is SYGVQD in the germline V gene (reference sequence). The CDR3 region has the DNA TGCGCCAGCGGCTCGACAGAAACCTACGAGCAGTACTTC. It yields the protein CASGSTETYEQYF.

This clone was detected once. The V and J genes are TRBV28 and TRBJ1-5; tentatively, D is TRBD1 (6 bases). Germline CDR1 and CDR2: MDHEN and SYDVKM. The CDR3 is 16 residues long. Trimming stripped 4 bases from V and 8 bases from J, with 21 bases between. CDR3 in amino acids: CASSSAGQRGVEPQHF. The CDR3 DNA follows: TGTGCCAGCAGTTCGGCGGGACAAAGAGGGGTTGAGCCCCAGCATTTT.

This clone has just one count. The chain links TRBV18 to TRBJ1-1; D is uncertain. Germline assignment: CDR1 KGHSH and CDR2 LQKENI. There are 12 residues in the CDR3. Trimming removed 1 base at V and 7 bases at J, with 7 bases between. The CDR3 sequence: CASSPLGVEAFF. The CDR3 DNA reads as TGTGCCAGCTCACCACTCGGGGTTGAAGCTTTCTTT. The full variable domain, its missing parts supplied by reference TRBV18 and TRBJ1-1, is NAGVMQNPRHLVRRRGQEARLRCSPMKGHSHVYWYRQLPEEGLKFMVYLQKENIIDESGMPKERFSAEFPKEGPSILRIQQVVRGDSAAYFCASSPLGVEAFFGQGTRLTVV.

The rearrangement uses TRBV19 and TRBJ1-4, with a tentative D call TRBD1 (5 bases). Germline V gene lookup returns CDR1 LNHDA and CDR2 SQIVND (reference sequence). The CDR3 loop spans 13 amino acids. Trimming shortened V by 5 bases and J by 8 bases, and 12 bases separated the two germline ends. CDR3 in amino acids: CASSARAREKLFF. The CDR3 nucleotides are TGTGCCAGTAGTGCCAGGGCGAGAGAAAAACTGTTTTTT.

In its sample, this clone was seen once. V and J are TRBV19 and TRBJ1-5, with D tentatively TRBD1 (6 bases). The CDR3 has 17 residues. Between the trimmed V and J ends, which lost 5 bases and 0 bases, there was a span of 17 bases. Per germline, CDR1 LNHDA and CDR2 SQIVND (reference sequence). CDR3 loop: CASSSGGPIYSNQPQHF. CDR3 coding DNA: TGTGCCAGTAGTTCCGGGGGGCCGATTTATAGCAATCAGCCCCAGCATTTT. The full variable domain, its missing parts supplied by reference TRBV19 and TRBJ1-5, is DGGITQSPKYLFRKEGQNVTLSCEQNLNHDAMYWYRQDPGQGLRLIYYSQIVNDFQKGDIAEGYSVSREKKESFPLTVTSAQKNPTAFYLCASSSGGPIYSNQPQHFGDGTRLSIL.

This sequence joins TRBV19 and TRBJ2-4; D ambiguous. Germline CDR1 LNHDA, CDR2 SQIVND (reference sequence). This CDR3 spans 14 amino acids. V lost 1 base and J lost 0, with 4 bases in between. The DNA of the CDR3 is TGTGCCAGTAGTATAGGACTAGCCAAAAACATTCAGTACTTC. It yields the protein CASSIGLAKNIQYF.